Shown below are 8 T cell receptor beta chains from a single sample sequenced in a study of CD8 T cells in ankylosing spondylitis. General study points: There was a TCR beta motif, made of roughly eight highly homologous variants, that appeared characteristic of ankylosing spondylitis blood.

Their antigens remain unidentified. TCRdb reprocessed the 5' RACE reads with MiXCR, giving one entry per CDR3 protein. The profile shows about 460,000 distinct CDR3 sequences, approximately 5% of them singletons. The sample was blood, either unsorted or a sorted T cell fraction (not recorded which). The receptors were gathered from a male donor with ankylosing spondylitis.

This rearrangement joins TRBV15 to TRBJ2-3, with TRBD2 as a possible D gene (6 bases). The CDR3 consists of 15 residues. Germline values: CDR1 LNHNV, CDR2 YYDKDF (reference sequence). The V end was cut by 3 bases, the J end by 2 bases, with 12 bases between. The CDR3 region is CATSRPRDSTDTQYF. DNA of the CDR3: TGTGCCACCAGCAGGCCCCGGGACTCCACAGATACGCAGTATTTT.

This clonotype appeared many times. The V and J genes are TRBV4-1 and TRBJ1-5; no firm D call. This CDR3 spans 13 amino acids. CDR1 MGHRA and CDR2 YSYEKL come from the germline V gene. V was shortened by 1 base and J by 5 bases, with 6 bases between the two germline ends. CDR3 region: CASSQAQYQPQHF. CDR3 DNA: TGCGCCAGCAGCCAAGCACAGTATCAGCCCCAGCATTTT.

This clonotype was seen repeatedly, ten times or more. V usage is TRBV4-3 and J usage is TRBJ1-1, with D perhaps matching TRBD1 (5 bases). The CDR3 is 15 residues long. Germline assignment: CDR1 LGHNA and CDR2 YSLEER. V was clipped by 0 bases and J by 4 bases, with 12 bases between them. The CDR3 DNA sequence: TGCGCCAGCAGCCAAGATGGGCAGGGAGGCACTGAAGCTTTCTTT. Protein: CASSQDGQGGTEAFF.

In its sample, this clonotype was seen many times. The chain uses TRBV6-1 and TRBJ2-3; D ambiguous. Germline values: CDR1 MNHNS, CDR2 SASEGT. The CDR3 is 16 amino acids. V dropped 5 bases and J dropped 1 base, with 16 bases sitting between them. This chain's CDR3 is CASSLGGLLGTDTQYF. The CDR3 DNA is TGTGCCAGCAGTCTTGGTGGGCTATTAGGCACAGATACGCAGTATTTT.

The sample holds a few counts of this clonotype. This sequence joins TRBV7-2 and TRBJ1-1, with D perhaps matching TRBD1 (6 bases). Germline V gene lookup returns CDR1 SGHTA and CDR2 FQGNSA. The CDR3 contains 15 residues. Trimming took 5 bases from V and 6 from J, leaving 19 bases between them. Here the CDR3 DNA reads TGTGCCAGCAGCCCGATGGGGGCAGGGTGGTCTGAAGCTTTCTTT. Translated: CASSPMGAGWSEAFF.

At least ten counts were recorded for this clonotype. The J gene is TRBJ2-5, the V gene TRBV9; 7 nucleotides agree with TRBD1. CDR3 size: 16 residues. The germline V gene encodes CDR1 SGDLS and CDR2 YYNGEE. With 4 bases clipped from V and 1 base from J, the junction kept 10 bases outside the gene matches. This CDR3 reads CASSPNPGTAQETQYF. The CDR3 coding sequence is TGTGCCAGCAGCCCGAACCCCGGGACAGCCCAAGAGACCCAGTACTTC.

Many counts were recorded for this clonotype. J is TRBJ2-7 and V is TRBV6-1, with D possibly TRBD1 on 6 matching bases. Trimming left V 4 bases short and J 3 bases short, with 10 bases between. The germline V gene has CDR1 MNHNS and CDR2 SASEGT. The CDR3 loop spans 13 amino acids. CDR3 sequence (DNA): TGTGCCAGCAGTGTACGGGACAACTACGAGCAGTACTTC. Amino acids: CASSVRDNYEQYF.

Ten or more counts support this clonotype. V usage is TRBV20-1 and J usage is TRBJ2-1; 10 positions agree with TRBD2. CDR3 length: 14 amino acids. V trimming: 3 bases; J trimming: 5 bases; junction bases outside the gene matches: 4. Germline V gene lookup returns CDR1 DFQATT and CDR2 SNEGSKA (reference sequence). CDR3 nucleotide sequence: TGCAGTGCTAGCCTCGGACTAGCGGACAATGAGCAGTTCTTC. Translation gives CSASLGLADNEQFF.